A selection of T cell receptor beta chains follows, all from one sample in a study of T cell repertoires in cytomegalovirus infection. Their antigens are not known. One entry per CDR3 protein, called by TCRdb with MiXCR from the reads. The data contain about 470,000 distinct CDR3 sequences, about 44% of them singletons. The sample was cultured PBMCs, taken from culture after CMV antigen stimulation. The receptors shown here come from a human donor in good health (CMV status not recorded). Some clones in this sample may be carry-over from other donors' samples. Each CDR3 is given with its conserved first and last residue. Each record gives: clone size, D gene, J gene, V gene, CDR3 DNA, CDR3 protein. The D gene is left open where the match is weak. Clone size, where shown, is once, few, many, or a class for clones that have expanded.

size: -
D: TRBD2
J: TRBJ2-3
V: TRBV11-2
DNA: TGTGCCAGCAGCTTTCCCCTAGTACTAGCGGGAGGAGGCAGGAGCACAGATACGCAGTATTTT
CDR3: CASSFPLVLAGGGRSTDTQYF

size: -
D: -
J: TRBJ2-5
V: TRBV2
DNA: TGTGCCAGTACAGGGTCTCAAGAGACCCAGTACTTC
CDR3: CASTGSQETQYF

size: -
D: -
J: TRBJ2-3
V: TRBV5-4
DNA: TGTGCCAGCAGCGGGTCAGATACGCAGTATTTT
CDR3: CASSGSDTQYF

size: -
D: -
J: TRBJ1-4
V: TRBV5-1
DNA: TGCGCCAGCAGCCGGAGTAACGGAGAAAAACTGTTTTTT
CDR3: CASSRSNGEKLFF

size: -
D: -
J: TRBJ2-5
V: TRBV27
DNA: TGTGCCACCTCCGGACCCGCTTTAGGGACCCAGTACTTC
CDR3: CATSGPALGTQYF

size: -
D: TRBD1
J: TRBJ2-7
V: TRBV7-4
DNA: TGTGCCAGCAGCACCGGGACAGTCACGGGCTCCTACGAGCAGTACTTC
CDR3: CASSTGTVTGSYEQYF

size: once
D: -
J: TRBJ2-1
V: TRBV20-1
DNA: TGCAGTGCCAGGCCCCCCCAGAGAGACAATGAGCAGTTCTTC
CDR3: CSARPPQRDNEQFF

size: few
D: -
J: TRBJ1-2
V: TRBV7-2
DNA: TGTGCCAGCAGCTTAGGTCCCCCCAGGGGTAACTATGGCTACACCTTC
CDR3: CASSLGPPRGNYGYTF

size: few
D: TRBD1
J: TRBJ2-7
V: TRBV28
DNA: TGTGCCAGCAGTTTCCGACAGGGGGCCGAGGAGCAGTACTTC
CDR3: CASSFRQGAEEQYF

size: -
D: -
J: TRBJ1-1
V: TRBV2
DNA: TGTGCCAGCAGTGGTCAGGGTAGCGGGAACACTGAAGCTTTCTTT
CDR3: CASSGQGSGNTEAFF

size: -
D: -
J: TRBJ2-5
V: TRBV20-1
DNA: TGCAGTGGCACGGCGGGCGGTGAGACCCAGTACTTC
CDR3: CSGTAGGETQYF

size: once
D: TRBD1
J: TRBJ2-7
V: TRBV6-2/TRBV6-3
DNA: TGTGCCAGCGCGACAGGGGGTCCGTACGAGCAGTACTTC
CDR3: CASATGGPYEQYF

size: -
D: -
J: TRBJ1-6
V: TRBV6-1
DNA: TGTGCCAGCAGTCAAAATCGGGAGTATAATTCACCCCTCCACTTT
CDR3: CASSQNREYNSPLHF

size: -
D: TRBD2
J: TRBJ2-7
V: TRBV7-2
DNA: TGTGCCAGCAGCTTAATAGCGGGAGGGCCCGAGCAGTACTTC
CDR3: CASSLIAGGPEQYF

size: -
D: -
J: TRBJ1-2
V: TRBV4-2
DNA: TGTGCCAGCAGCCTGCGGGACCCAACGTCTTCTGGCTACACCTTC
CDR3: CASSLRDPTSSGYTF

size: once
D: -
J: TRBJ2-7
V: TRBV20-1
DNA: TGCAGTGCTAGGCCAGTACGCTACGAGCAGTACTTC
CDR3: CSARPVRYEQYF

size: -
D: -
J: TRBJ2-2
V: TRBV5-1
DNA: TGCGCCAGCTCAAATACAGGGCTCACCGGGGAGCTGTTTTTT
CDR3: CASSNTGLTGELFF

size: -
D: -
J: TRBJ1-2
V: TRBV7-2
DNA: TGTGCCAGCAGCTCGCCAAGTTCGGGCCCTGCGCGTTATGGCTACACCTTC
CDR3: CASSSPSSGPARYGYTF

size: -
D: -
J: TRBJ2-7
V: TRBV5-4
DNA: TGTGCCAGCAGCTTGACCACCGAAGGACAGCAGTACTTC
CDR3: CASSLTTEGQQYF

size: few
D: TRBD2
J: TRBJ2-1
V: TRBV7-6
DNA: TGTGCCAGCACCCAAGATAGGACTAGCGGCTACAATGAGCAGTTCTTC
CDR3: CASTQDRTSGYNEQFF

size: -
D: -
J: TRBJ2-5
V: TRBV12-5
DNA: TGTGCTAGTGGTTTGGTAGCGAGTGGCGAGACCCAGTACTTC
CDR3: CASGLVASGETQYF

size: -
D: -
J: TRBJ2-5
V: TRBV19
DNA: TGTGCCAGTAGTCGCCTATCCCAAGAGACCCAGTACTTC
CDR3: CASSRLSQETQYF

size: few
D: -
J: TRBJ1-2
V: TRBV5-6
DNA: TGTGCCAGCACCCGGATGAACTATGGCTACACCTTC
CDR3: CASTRMNYGYTF

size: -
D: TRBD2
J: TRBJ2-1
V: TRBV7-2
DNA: TGTGCCAGCGAAACTTTCCCTAGCGGGATATACTCCTACAATGAGCAGTTCTTC
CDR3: CASETFPSGIYSYNEQFF

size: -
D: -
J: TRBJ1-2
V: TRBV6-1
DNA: TGTGCCAGCAGTGAACCCTCCCACCGCTATGGCTACACCTTC
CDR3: CASSEPSHRYGYTF

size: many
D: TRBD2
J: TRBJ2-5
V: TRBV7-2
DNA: TGTGCCAGCAGCCGGACTAGCGGGGGGCCTCAAGCGACCCAGTACTTC
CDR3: CASSRTSGGPQATQYF

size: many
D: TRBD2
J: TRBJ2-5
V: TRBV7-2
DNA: TGTGCCAGCAGCCCCCTGGGACTAGCGGGGCGAGCTATCCAAGAGACCCAGTACTTC
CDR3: CASSPLGLAGRAIQETQYF

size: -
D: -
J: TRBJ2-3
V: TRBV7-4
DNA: TGTGCCAGCAGCTACGCCGGGGCGGATACGCAGTATTTT
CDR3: CASSYAGADTQYF

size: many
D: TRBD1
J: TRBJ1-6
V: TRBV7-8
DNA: TGTGCCAGCAGCTTAGAATGGGACAGGGAAAATTCACCCCTCCACTTT
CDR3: CASSLEWDRENSPLHF

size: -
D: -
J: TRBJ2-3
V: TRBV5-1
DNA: TGCGCCAGCAGCTTGGATGACGGAGGCGGCGATACGCAGTATTTT
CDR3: CASSLDDGGGDTQYF

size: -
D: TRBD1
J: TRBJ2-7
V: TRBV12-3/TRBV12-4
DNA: TGTGCCAGCACCCCAGGACAGGGGGTCGAGCAGTACTTC
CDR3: CASTPGQGVEQYF

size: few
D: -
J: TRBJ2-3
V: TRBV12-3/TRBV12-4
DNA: TGTGCCTCCCTTTCAGGGCGGGGTGCAGATACGCAGTATTTT
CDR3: CASLSGRGADTQYF

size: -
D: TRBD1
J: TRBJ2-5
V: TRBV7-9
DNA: TGTGCCAGCAGCCAGGGACAGGGCCAAGAGACCCAGTACTTC
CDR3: CASSQGQGQETQYF

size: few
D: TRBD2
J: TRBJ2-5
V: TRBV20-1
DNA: TGCAGTGCACCTACTAGCGGGAGTCTCCCAGGGGAGACCCAGTACTTC
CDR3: CSAPTSGSLPGETQYF

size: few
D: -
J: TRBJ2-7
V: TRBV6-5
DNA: TGTGCCAGCAGTTACAGGGGTGCCCACGAGCAGTACTTC
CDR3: CASSYRGAHEQYF

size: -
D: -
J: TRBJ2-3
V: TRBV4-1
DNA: TGCGCCAGCAGCCAAGAATTGGTGGATACGCAGTATTTT
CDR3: CASSQELVDTQYF

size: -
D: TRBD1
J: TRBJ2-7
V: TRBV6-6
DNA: TGTGCCACCTCTCGACAGGGGTCCGAGCAGTACTTC
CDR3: CATSRQGSEQYF

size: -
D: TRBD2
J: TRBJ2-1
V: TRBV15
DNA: TGTGCCACCAGCAGAGATAGTTTTAGCGGGAGCTACAATGAGCAGTTCTTC
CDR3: CATSRDSFSGSYNEQFF

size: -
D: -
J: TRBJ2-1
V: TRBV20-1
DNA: TGCAGTGCCAGACCCTCCTACAATGAGCAGTTCTTC
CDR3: CSARPSYNEQFF

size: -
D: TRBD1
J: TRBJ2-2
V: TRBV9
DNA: TGTGCCAGCAGCTTACCCCGGGACAGGGGTCCCACCGGGGAGCTGTTTTTT
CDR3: CASSLPRDRGPTGELFF

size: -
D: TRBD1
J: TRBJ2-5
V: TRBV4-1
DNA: TGCGCCAGCAGCCCGAGGGGGACAGCAATACAAGAGACCCAGTACTTC
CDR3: CASSPRGTAIQETQYF

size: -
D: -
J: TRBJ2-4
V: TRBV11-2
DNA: TGTGCCAGCAGCCAGATCGACATTCAGTACTTC
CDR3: CASSQIDIQYF

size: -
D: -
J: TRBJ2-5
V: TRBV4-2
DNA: TGTGCCAGCAGCCAAGGGTACGAGACCCAGTACTTC
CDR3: CASSQGYETQYF

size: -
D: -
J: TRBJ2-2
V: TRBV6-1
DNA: TGTGCCAGCAGCCGCGGGACAGCGAACACCGGGGAGCTGTTTTTT
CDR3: CASSRGTANTGELFF

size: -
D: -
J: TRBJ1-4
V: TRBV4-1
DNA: TGCGCCAGCAGCCAAGACAGACAGCCTAATGAAAAACTGTTTTTT
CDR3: CASSQDRQPNEKLFF

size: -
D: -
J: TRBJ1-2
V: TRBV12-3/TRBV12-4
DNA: TGTGCCAGCACCGGCGCCCTTGACTACACCTTC
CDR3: CASTGALDYTF

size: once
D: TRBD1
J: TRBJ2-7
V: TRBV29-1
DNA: TGCAGCGTTGAGGGTCAGGGGGCTATCGAGCAGTACTTC
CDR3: CSVEGQGAIEQYF

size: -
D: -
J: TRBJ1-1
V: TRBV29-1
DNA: TGCAGCGCGTCTGATCGTGACACTGAAGCTTTCTTT
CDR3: CSASDRDTEAFF

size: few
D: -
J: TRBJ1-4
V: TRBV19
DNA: TGTGCCAGTAGTATAGCTGGGGCAACTAATGAAAAACTGTTTTTT
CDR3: CASSIAGATNEKLFF

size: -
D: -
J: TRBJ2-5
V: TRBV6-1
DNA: TGTGCCAGCAGTGAAGCAGGCAGGTCGAGGGTTTTGGCCCAGTACTTC
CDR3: CASSEAGRSRVLAQYF

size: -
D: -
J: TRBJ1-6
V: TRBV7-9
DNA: TGTGCCAGCAGCTTAATAGGGAGGGGTTCACCCCTCCACTTT
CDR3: CASSLIGRGSPLHF

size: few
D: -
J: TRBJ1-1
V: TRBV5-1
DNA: TGCGCCAGCAGTTCGGAGGGGTCGAACACTGAAGCTTTCTTT
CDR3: CASSSEGSNTEAFF

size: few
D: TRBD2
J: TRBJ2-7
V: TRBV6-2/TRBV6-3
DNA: TGTGCCAGCATTCGTTCGGGAGGTCTATACGAGCAGTACTTC
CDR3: CASIRSGGLYEQYF

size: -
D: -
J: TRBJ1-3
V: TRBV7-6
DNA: TGTGCCAGCAGCAGACGGACCGACGATTCGGGAAACACCATATATTTT
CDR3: CASSRRTDDSGNTIYF

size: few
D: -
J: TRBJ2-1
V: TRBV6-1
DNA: TGTGCCAGCAGTCCGAGCGGAGCACTCTACAATGAGCAGTTCTTC
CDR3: CASSPSGALYNEQFF

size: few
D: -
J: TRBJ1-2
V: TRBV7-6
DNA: TGTGCCAGCAGCTTCCCCCCAGCGGGTTTTGGCTATGGCTACACCTTC
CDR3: CASSFPPAGFGYGYTF

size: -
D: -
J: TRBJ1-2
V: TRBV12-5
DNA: TGTGCTAGTGGTTTAGAGGATTTTGGCTACACCTTC
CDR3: CASGLEDFGYTF